A selection of T cell receptor beta chains follows, all from one sample in a study of blood T cell repertoires in COVID-19. Sequencing used immunoSEQ multiplex PCR; TCRdb keeps in-frame clones, though not all of them. The sample holds 270,000 or so clones, around nine tenths seen once. The sample was peripheral blood. The receptor set was obtained from a woman younger than 45 with COVID-19, enrolled during active disease. Both conserved end residues are trimmed from each CDR3.

j_gene,v_gene,CDR3aa
TRBJ1-5,TRBV19,ASRGWGGLGNQPQH
TRBJ2-7,TRBV2,ASSQGLAGAYEQY
TRBJ2-3,TRBV18,ASSPAGGRTDTQY
TRBJ2-1,TRBV4-1,ASSQDPERLVQGEQF
TRBJ2-5,TRBV4-2,ASSQGSGGLETQY
TRBJ2-1,TRBV11-3,ASSLRGGQDNNEQF
TRBJ2-1,TRBV10-2,ASSRTSGAWGSYNEQF
TRBJ2-2,TRBV6-6,ASSYPSGPELF
TRBJ1-1,TRBV19,ASSLISTEAF
TRBJ2-7,TRBV28,AIRDRGGVQY
TRBJ2-3,TRBV3-1/TRBV3-2,ASSSGLARNTQY
TRBJ2-2,TRBV7-9,ASSLALAGNTGELF
TRBJ1-2,TRBV19,ASTASNYGYT
TRBJ1-6,TRBV7-9,ASSLIGVGSPLH
TRBJ2-7,TRBV21-1,ASSKLWSYEQY
TRBJ2-7,TRBV28,ASRGTAYEQY
TRBJ1-6,TRBV7-6,ASSLEGASPLH
TRBJ2-5,TRBV27,ASSTNRGSQETQY
TRBJ1-6,TRBV19,ASSDPLVGTLH